These 32 T cell receptor beta chains came from one sample sequenced in a study of Tregs in tolerant kidney transplant recipients. The data were produced by immunoSEQ multiplex PCR, yet TCRdb's version contains in-frame clones alone and is incomplete. The top ten clones hold more than 3% of a sample with roughly 64,000 clones, around 87% of them seen once. The nonmyeloablative bone marrow transplants came from related graft donors, with transient mixed chimerism. The input for sequencing was CD4+ T cells from blood (PBMCs), taken 6 months after the transplant. These TCRs come from a human patient who received a combined kidney and bone marrow transplant. Some T cells may have come from the graft donor.

The chain carries TRBV25-1 and TRBJ2-1; TRBD1 matches 9 bases. The CDR3 extends over 15 amino acids. With V trimmed by 8 bases and J by 3 bases, 8 bases remained unmatched. In germline, CDR1 is MGHDK, CDR2 SYGVNS. CDR3 region: CASRQTGQGYNEQFF. As DNA, the CDR3 is TGTGCCAGCCGCCAAACGGGACAGGGCTACAATGAGCAGTTCTTC.

The chain employs TRBV19 and TRBJ2-5, with 7 positions matching TRBD2. The CDR3 is 15 amino acids. Germline V gene sequence: CDR1 LNHDA, CDR2 SQIVND (reference sequence). The V and J ends lost 4 bases and 3 bases, in that order; junction bases with no gene match: 8. This CDR3 is CASSSTGTTEETQYF. In DNA form, the CDR3 reads TGTGCCAGTAGTAGCACCGGGACTACCGAAGAGACCCAGTACTTC.

This clone was picked up a small number of times. This CDR3 is also generated by other DNA sequences in the sample. The chain couples TRBV7-2 to TRBJ2-7, with D unresolved. CDR3 size: 13 residues. Germline loops: CDR1 SGHTA, CDR2 FQGNSA. V lost 1 base, J lost 3 bases, and 7 bases lay in between. The CDR3 reads CASSLVPGYEQYF. CDR3 in DNA: TGTGCCAGCAGCTTAGTTCCAGGCTACGAGCAGTACTTC.

The rearrangement joins TRBV10-3 to TRBJ2-3, with D perhaps TRBD2 (5 bases). Germline CDR1 is ENHRY and CDR2 is SYGVKD. This CDR3 is 14 amino acids long. The V and J ends lost 0 bases and 5 bases respectively, with 9 bases between them. The CDR3 DNA reads as TGTGCCATCAGTGAGTCGAGGGCTGGAGATACGCAGTATTTT. Translation gives CAISESRAGDTQYF.

This rearrangement joins TRBV7-9 to TRBJ2-7; D gene uncertain. The CDR3 covers 13 residues. Germline-derived CDR1 and CDR2 are SEHNR and FQNEAQ (reference sequence). With 5 bases removed from V and 4 bases from J, the gap between germline ends came to 12 bases. The CDR3, as DNA: TGTGCCAGCAGCCCGTCCGGGTATTACGAGCAGTACTTC. It codes for CASSPSGYYEQYF.

The CDR3 nucleotides read TGTGCCAGCAGCCAAGATTGGACGGGGTGGGAGACCCAGTACTTC. It codes for CASSQDWTGWETQYF. This sequence joins TRBV14 and TRBJ2-5, with a tentative D call TRBD2 (5 bases). Germline V gene lookup returns CDR1 SGHDN and CDR2 FVKESK. This CDR3 is built from 15 residues. V lost 0 bases and J 5 bases, leaving 13 bases between the germline ends.

The chain combines TRBV7-3 with TRBJ2-1; 12 bases fit TRBD1. Germline trimming cut 8 bases from V and 5 bases from J; bases unmatched to any gene: 7. Germline V gene data show CDR1 as SGHTA and CDR2 as FQGTGA. The CDR3 consists of 15 residues. The CDR3 bases are TGTGCCAGCTCAGGTGGGGACAGGGGGCACAATGAGCAGTTCTTC. Translated: CASSGGDRGHNEQFF.

J is TRBJ1-5 and V is TRBV29-1; 9 bases agree with TRBD1. The junction had 1 base not matched to a gene; V was cut back by 6 bases and J by 1 base. Germline lookup yields CDR1 SQVTM and CDR2 ANQGSEA. The length of the CDR3 is 13 residues. As DNA, the CDR3 is TGCAGCGTGGGACAGGGAAGCAATCAGCCCCAGCATTTT. Its translation is CSVGQGSNQPQHF.

This clone was observed a single time. The gene calls are TRBV4-1 and TRBJ2-1, with 8 bases that match TRBD2. In germline, CDR1 is MGHRA, CDR2 YSYEKL. V lost 3 bases, J lost 8 bases, and 15 bases stayed unmatched. The CDR3 runs 17 residues. The CDR3, as DNA: TGCGCCAGCAGCCACCCCCTATCCGGGAGGGCCTTTCATGAGCAGTTCTTC. Amino acid sequence: CASSHPLSGRAFHEQFF.

CDR3 sequence (DNA): TGTGCCAGCAGTGGCAGGGCCTATGGCTACACCTTC. It translates to CASSGRAYGYTF. V gene TRBV6-1 combines with J gene TRBJ1-2, with D perhaps matching TRBD1 (5 bases). The CDR3 has 12 amino acids. Germline-derived CDR1 and CDR2 are MNHNS and SASEGT. The V end was cut by 4 bases, the J end by 4 bases, with 7 bases between.

The V gene is TRBV5-1, the J gene TRBJ2-7; the D gene is possibly TRBD2 (5 bases). CDR1 is SGHRS, CDR2 YFSETQ, per germline. The V end was cut by 2 bases, the J end by 2 bases, with 14 bases between. This CDR3 spans 15 amino acids. As DNA, the CDR3 is TGCGCCAGCAGCTTCTCCTTACTAGAGACCTACGAGCAGTACTTC. This codes for CASSFSLLETYEQYF.

V gene TRBV7-3 combines with J gene TRBJ2-1, with 12 bases aligning to TRBD2. CDR1 is SGHTA and CDR2 is FQGTGA in the germline V gene. The V and J ends lost 2 bases and 8 bases, in that order; junction bases with no gene match: 13. This CDR3 has 18 residues. CDR3 region: CASSLGGLAGGPIDEQFF. The CDR3 nucleotides read TGTGCCAGCAGCTTAGGGGGGCTAGCGGGAGGGCCGATCGATGAGCAGTTCTTC.

The V call is TRBV25-1, the J call TRBJ2-1, with no clear D. The germline gives CDR1 MGHDK, CDR2 SYGVNS. Trimming took 3 bases from V and 5 from J, leaving 11 bases between them. This CDR3 is 14 amino acids long. CDR3 protein: CASSDPGRHNEQFF. As DNA, the CDR3 is TGTGCCAGCAGTGACCCCGGCAGGCACAATGAGCAGTTCTTC.

The V call is TRBV5-1, the J call TRBJ2-2; tentatively, D is TRBD1 (6 bases). The V gene lost 0 bases and the J gene lost 2 bases, with 8 bases spanning the gap. CDR3 length: 15 amino acids. CDR1 is SGHRS and CDR2 is YFSETQ in the germline V gene. As DNA, the CDR3 is TGCGCCAGCAGCTTGGGGACAGACAACACCGGGGAGCTGTTTTTT. Residues: CASSLGTDNTGELFF. The full variable domain, with the rest looked up from reference TRBV5-1 and TRBJ2-2, is KAGVTQTPRYLIKTRGQQVTLSCSPISGHRSVSWYQQTPGQGLQFLFEYFSETQRNKGNFPGRFSGRQFSNSRSEMNVSTLELGDSALYLCASSLGTDNTGELFFGEGSRLTVL.

This clone was found once. This sequence joins TRBV6-1 and TRBJ1-5; 7 nucleotides agree with TRBD1. The germline gives CDR1 MNHNS, CDR2 SASEGT. With 6 bases clipped from V and 0 bases from J, the junction kept 2 bases outside the gene matches. The CDR3 extends over 14 amino acids. The DNA for the CDR3 is TGTGCCAGCAGGAGGGGGCTTAGCAATCAGCCCCAGCATTTT. Encoded protein: CASRRGLSNQPQHF.

This chain uses TRBV7-9 with TRBJ1-1, with D possibly being TRBD1 (6 bases). The germline V and J ends were trimmed by 4 bases and 1 base, with 10 bases remaining between them. This CDR3 spans 14 amino acids. In germline, CDR1 is SEHNR, CDR2 FQNEAQ (reference sequence). The CDR3 nucleotides are TGTGCCAGCAGCTCGCAGACAGGGAACACTGAAGCTTTCTTT. Protein sequence: CASSSQTGNTEAFF.

The chain is built from TRBV18 and TRBJ2-3; 10 nucleotides line up with TRBD1. Germline CDR1 and CDR2: KGHSH and LQKENI. This CDR3 contains 15 residues. After removal of 2 bases from V and 4 bases from J, the junction contained 3 bases not matched to a gene. CDR3 bases: TGTGCCAGCTCACCATCGGACAGGGGGTCAGATACGCAGTATTTT. The encoded protein is CASSPSDRGSDTQYF. Full variable domain (missing parts from reference TRBV18 and TRBJ2-3): NAGVMQNPRHLVRRRGQEARLRCSPMKGHSHVYWYRQLPEEGLKFMVYLQKENIIDESGMPKERFSAEFPKEGPSILRIQQVVRGDSAAYFCASSPSDRGSDTQYFGPGTRLTVL.

The J gene is TRBJ2-7, the V gene TRBV4-1, with 7 bases that match TRBD2. This CDR3 has 16 residues. Unmatched junction bases numbered 6, after V lost 1 base and J lost 0 bases. Germline values: CDR1 MGHRA, CDR2 YSYEKL. CDR3 in DNA: TGCGCCAGCAGCCAAGTTTTAGGGACTATCTCCTACGAGCAGTACTTC. The encoded protein is CASSQVLGTISYEQYF.

The J gene is TRBJ2-1, the V gene TRBV19, with a weak D call TRBD2 (6 bases). The CDR3 loop spans 14 amino acids. Trimming removed 6 bases at V and 0 bases at J, with 9 bases between. Germline V gene data show CDR1 as LNHDA and CDR2 as SQIVND (reference sequence). CDR3 coding DNA: TGTGCCAGTAGCGGGGGAGGCTCCTACAATGAGCAGTTCTTC. It encodes CASSGGGSYNEQFF.

V usage is TRBV29-1 and J usage is TRBJ2-3; 7 bases fit TRBD2. The CDR3 has 14 amino acids. Losses at the gene ends were 5 bases for V and 1 base for J; bases not matched to a gene: 6. The V gene's germline CDR1 is SQVTM and CDR2 ANQGSEA. This CDR3 is CSVRGGDGTDTQYF. For the CDR3, the DNA is TGCAGCGTTAGGGGAGGGGACGGCACAGATACGCAGTATTTT.

The chain combines TRBV6-1 with TRBJ2-2, with 9 nucleotides matching TRBD1. Per germline, CDR1 MNHNS and CDR2 SASEGT. The trim removed 8 bases at V and 6 bases at J, leaving 7 bases unmatched. The CDR3 loop spans 14 amino acids. CDR3 residues: CASALQGASGELFF. CDR3 nucleotides: TGTGCCAGCGCGTTACAGGGGGCGTCCGGGGAGCTGTTTTTT.

The chain has TRBV5-1 and TRBJ1-1; TRBD1 aligns across 9 bases. Germline CDR1 reads SGHRS; CDR2 reads YFSETQ. The CDR3 has 15 residues. Trimming at V came to 0 bases and at J to 5 bases, leaving 5 bases not matched to a gene. In DNA, the CDR3 is TGCGCCAGCAGCTTGGTTGGACAGGGGTTTACTGAAGCTTTCTTT. Protein: CASSLVGQGFTEAFF.

The gene calls are TRBV29-1 and TRBJ2-5; possibly TRBD2 for D (6 bases). The CDR3 is made up of 13 amino acids. V lost 0 bases to trimming and J lost 3 bases, with 8 bases between them. Germline loops: CDR1 SQVTM, CDR2 ANQGSEA. CDR3 sequence reads: CSVEDWGEETQYF. The CDR3 DNA follows: TGCAGCGTTGAAGATTGGGGGGAAGAGACCCAGTACTTC.

J is TRBJ1-1 and V is TRBV6-1; 10 positions match TRBD1. J gave up 11 bases and V 6 bases, and 9 bases lay outside the gene matches. The CDR3 totals 13 residues. CDR1 and CDR2 (germline): MNHNS, SASEGT. The CDR3 here is CASSDRDRGWAFF. The CDR3 DNA sequence: TGTGCCAGCAGCGACCGGGACAGGGGTTGGGCTTTCTTT.

The chain links TRBV9 to TRBJ1-1, with D unresolved. Per the germline V gene, CDR1 is SGDLS and CDR2 is YYNGEE. The CDR3 spans 13 residues. Trimming cost V 4 bases and J 2 bases, with 9 bases left between them. In DNA, the CDR3 is TGTGCCAGCAGCTTCAGTACAAACACTGAAGCTTTCTTT. It translates to CASSFSTNTEAFF.

This sequence joins TRBV25-1 and TRBJ2-2, with D possibly being TRBD1 (5 bases). Germline V gene data show CDR1 as MGHDK and CDR2 as SYGVNS. The germline V and J ends were trimmed by 2 bases and 3 bases, with 10 bases remaining between them. The CDR3 loop spans 15 amino acids. The CDR3 loop is CASSEGQGYTGELFF. The CDR3 DNA is TGTGCCAGCAGTGAAGGGCAGGGATACACCGGGGAGCTGTTTTTT.

The chain is built from TRBV2 and TRBJ2-7; 10 bases fit TRBD1. The CDR3 sequence is 15 residues long. V shed 5 bases, J shed 2 bases, and the junction held 6 bases outside the gene matches. Germline values: CDR1 SNHLY, CDR2 FYNNEI. For the CDR3, the DNA is TGTGCCAGCAGTCTGGACAGGGGGGCCACCTACGAGCAGTACTTC. This encodes CASSLDRGATYEQYF.

This sequence joins TRBV6-6 and TRBJ1-6; no clear D. Germline loops: CDR1 MNHNY, CDR2 SVGAGI (reference sequence). The CDR3 contains 14 residues. Trimming took off 6 bases at V and 7 bases at J, with 13 bases between the two ends. CDR3 in DNA: TGTGCCAGCAGGCAGCGGTCCGGCAATTCACCCCTCCACTTT. Protein: CASRQRSGNSPLHF.

This clone was counted once. The chain combines TRBV2 with TRBJ1-2; possibly TRBD1 for D (6 bases). There are 11 residues in the CDR3. Trimming took off 7 bases at V and 4 bases at J, with 7 bases between the two ends. CDR1 is SNHLY and CDR2 is FYNNEI in the germline V gene. This CDR3 is CASIQGYGYTF. As DNA, the CDR3 is TGTGCCAGCATACAGGGCTATGGCTACACCTTC.

This clone has just one count. At one of its ends the junction is not consistent with the germline gene, which may arise from a read error. Other DNA variants within this sample encode the same CDR3. The V and J genes are TRBV7-8 and TRBJ1-6; 10 bases agree with TRBD1. The CDR3 has 20 amino acids. The V gene's germline CDR1 is SGHVS and CDR2 FQNEAQ. As DNA, the CDR3 is TGTGCCAGCAGCCACAGATCCGGGACAGGGGACAAGAGTAATAATTCCCCCCTCCACTTT. It is translated as CASSHRSGTGDKSNNSPLHF.

The V gene is TRBV11-2, the J gene TRBJ1-1; tentative D call: TRBD1 (6 bases). V lost 5 bases and J 6 bases, leaving 13 bases between the germline ends. This CDR3 is built from 13 residues. The V gene's germline CDR1 is SGHAT and CDR2 FQNNGV. CDR3 sequence: CASSVNRAAEAFF. In DNA form, the CDR3 reads TGTGCCAGCAGCGTCAACAGGGCTGCTGAAGCTTTCTTT.

J is TRBJ1-2 and V is TRBV28; D is possibly TRBD1 (5 bases). CDR3 length: 15 amino acids. The germline V and J ends were trimmed by 3 bases and 4 bases, with 15 bases remaining between them. The germline V gene has CDR1 MDHEN and CDR2 SYDVKM. The CDR3 region is CASSFETGGSYGYTF. The CDR3 nucleotides read TGTGCCAGCAGTTTTGAGACCGGGGGAAGCTATGGCTACACCTTC.